Listed below are T cell receptor beta chains from one sample, sequenced in a study of cytomegalovirus exposure and HLA in healthy donors. TCRdb's copy holds only in-frame clones and misses some; the assay was immunoSEQ multiplex PCR. The sample lists about 110,000 clones; roughly four fifths were seen once. The sample taken for sequencing was PBMCs. The receptors here all came from a woman in her 50s in good health and CMV-seropositive. CDR3s include the opening cysteine and the closing phenylalanine or tryptophan. Fields, in order: CDR3 length, D gene, clone size, J gene, V gene, CDR3 protein, CDR3 DNA. The D gene is left open where the match is weak. Rows may omit the clone size; those that give it use once, few, many or a size class.

16 TRBD2 . TRBJ2-3 TRBV6-1 CASSDSPFSGGDTQYF TGTGCCAGCAGTGATTCCCCCTTTAGCGGGGGGGATACGCAGTATTTT
14 TRBD1 few TRBJ1-4 TRBV4-1 CASSREGTDEKLFF TGCGCCAGCAGCCGAGAAGGGACAGATGAAAAACTGTTTTTT
16 TRBD2 . TRBJ2-3 TRBV5-1 CASSNGGLAGVDTQYF TGCGCCAGCAGCAACGGTGGGCTAGCGGGGGTAGATACGCAGTATTTT
14 . . TRBJ1-2 TRBV5-5 CASSLAVANYGYTF TGTGCCAGCAGCTTGGCGGTAGCCAACTATGGCTACACCTTC
19 TRBD1 . TRBJ2-2 TRBV10-3 CAISEPKGGASANTGELFF TGTGCCATCAGTGAGCCCAAAGGGGGCGCGTCTGCGAACACCGGGGAGCTGTTTTTT
14 . once TRBJ1-1 TRBV28 CASTKSTGITEAFF TGTGCCAGCACCAAATCTACAGGGATTACTGAAGCTTTCTTT
11 . . TRBJ2-3 TRBV4-1 CASRGTDTQYF TGCGCCTCCCGGGGCACAGATACGCAGTATTTT
14 . . TRBJ1-4 TRBV5-1 CASGGGTSNEKLFF TGCGCCAGTGGTGGGGGGACGTCAAATGAAAAACTGTTTTTT
14 TRBD1 . TRBJ1-2 TRBV2 CASRSTGGSDGYTF TGTGCCAGCCGCTCGACAGGGGGCAGCGATGGCTACACCTTC
18 . . TRBJ1-2 TRBV5-1 CASSPTPGVSLVNYGYTF TGCGCCAGCAGCCCAACCCCCGGAGTGTCCCTCGTAAACTATGGCTACACCTTC
15 . . TRBJ1-5 TRBV6-5 CASSYSIGGRGAQHF TGTGCCAGCAGTTACTCTATTGGGGGCCGGGGGGCCCAGCATTTT
12 . . TRBJ1-1 TRBV28 CASSGFIPEAFF TGTGCCAGCTCAGGGTTCATCCCTGAAGCTTTCTTT
15 . . TRBJ1-1 TRBV5-1 CASSGRGKGNTEAFF TGCGCCAGCAGCGGCCGGGGTAAGGGGAACACTGAAGCTTTCTTT
16 . . TRBJ2-5 TRBV9 CASSVAPGSSSETQYF TGTGCCAGCAGCGTAGCCCCCGGGTCATCGTCGGAGACCCAGTACTTC
17 TRBD1 . TRBJ1-2 TRBV28 CASSTEVAGTGDYGYTF TGTGCCAGCAGCACCGAAGTAGCCGGGACAGGGGACTATGGCTACACCTTC
17 TRBD2 . TRBJ2-5 TRBV28 CASSLWVGAGGPETQYF TGTGCCAGCAGTTTATGGGTCGGAGCGGGGGGGCCAGAGACCCAGTACTTC
14 TRBD1 . TRBJ1-1 TRBV9 CASSLQTGRTEAFF TGTGCCAGCAGCCTTCAGACAGGGAGGACTGAAGCTTTCTTT
15 TRBD1 . TRBJ2-3 TRBV5-4 CASSLLDRATDTQYF TGTGCCAGCAGCTTGTTGGACAGGGCCACAGATACGCAGTATTTT
16 TRBD1 . TRBJ1-3 TRBV4-2 CASSQEQGQRENTIYF TGTGCCAGCAGCCAAGAGCAGGGACAGCGAGAAAACACCATATATTTT
16 TRBD1 . TRBJ1-2 TRBV14 CASSQTPGQYLYGYTF TGTGCCAGCAGCCAGACCCCGGGACAGTACCTTTATGGCTACACCTTC
13 TRBD1 few TRBJ2-7 TRBV11-1 CASSENRGPEQYF TGTGCCAGCAGCGAGAACAGGGGGCCCGAGCAGTACTTC
18 . . TRBJ1-5 TRBV19 CASSITQGGGGSNQPQHF TGTGCCAGTAGTATCACACAAGGAGGGGGGGGGAGCAATCAGCCCCAGCATTTT
14 . . TRBJ2-5 TRBV18 CASSPRRIQETQYF TGTGCCAGCTCACCACGCAGAATCCAAGAGACCCAGTACTTC
13 . once TRBJ2-3 TRBV7-9 CASSLLGTYTQYF TGTGCCAGCAGCTTACTAGGGACTTATACGCAGTATTTT
11 . few TRBJ2-7 TRBV10-3 CAVQTVYEQYF TGTGCCGTACAGACAGTTTACGAGCAGTACTTC
12 . . TRBJ1-2 TRBV28 CASKSTNYGYTF TGTGCCAGCAAGTCTACTAACTATGGCTACACCTTC
16 TRBD2 . TRBJ2-3 TRBV13 CASSTLAGAGTDTQYF TGTGCCAGCAGCACACTAGCGGGGGCGGGCACAGATACGCAGTATTTT
16 . once TRBJ1-1 TRBV7-2 CASSLGWGRRDTEAFF TGTGCCAGCAGCTTAGGGTGGGGCAGGAGGGACACTGAAGCTTTCTTT
16 TRBD1 . TRBJ1-5 TRBV18 CASSPYLTGDNQPQHF TGTGCCAGCTCACCATACTTAACAGGGGACAATCAGCCCCAGCATTTT
16 . . TRBJ1-2 TRBV10-3 CAISDLTGRSHYGYTF TGTGCCATCAGTGACTTGACTGGGAGGTCCCACTATGGCTACACCTTC
16 TRBD1 . TRBJ2-1 TRBV5-1 CASSLLGTGEMDEQFF TGCGCCAGCAGCTTGTTGGGGACAGGGGAGATGGATGAGCAGTTCTTC
12 TRBD1 . TRBJ2-2 TRBV19 CASRQGAGELFF TGTGCCAGTAGGCAGGGGGCCGGGGAGCTGTTTTTT
15 TRBD1 . TRBJ1-5 TRBV19 CASRDRGPSNQPQHF TGTGCCAGTAGAGACAGGGGGCCGAGCAATCAGCCCCAGCATTTT
12 . . TRBJ2-7 TRBV28 CASAGRGHEQYF TGTGCCAGCGCGGGCAGGGGCCACGAGCAGTACTTC
12 . . TRBJ2-4 TRBV30 CAWKASSNIQYF TGTGCCTGGAAGGCTAGCTCGAACATTCAGTACTTC
16 . . TRBJ2-3 TRBV7-2 CASTELRGAGTDTQYF TGTGCCAGCACCGAGCTCCGGGGGGCCGGGACAGATACGCAGTATTTT
13 . . TRBJ2-3 TRBV7-8 CASSLTATDTQYF TGTGCCAGCAGCTTAACAGCTACAGATACGCAGTATTTT
15 TRBD2 . TRBJ2-3 TRBV9 CASSVRSGGTDTQYF TGTGCCAGCAGCGTACGGAGCGGGGGCACAGATACGCAGTATTTT
20 TRBD2 . TRBJ2-2 TRBV27 CASSLLGQRGGRIDTGELFF TGTGCCAGCAGTTTATTGGGCCAGCGGGGGGGCCGGATAGACACCGGGGAGCTGTTTTTT
15 . . TRBJ1-2 TRBV4-1 CASSQGGVQPYGYTF TGCGCCAGCAGCCAAGGGGGGGTCCAACCCTATGGCTACACCTTC
13 TRBD1 . TRBJ2-5 TRBV5-1 CASSSGQGETQYF TGCGCCAGCAGCTCCGGACAGGGTGAGACCCAGTACTTC
15 . . TRBJ2-3 TRBV11-3 CASSLGQRTADTQYF TGTGCCAGCAGCTTAGGGCAGCGTACGGCAGATACGCAGTATTTT
13 . . TRBJ2-7 TRBV9 CASSPMEDHEQYF TGTGCCAGCAGCCCCATGGAGGACCACGAGCAGTACTTC
12 . . TRBJ1-5 TRBV11-1 CASSLPGQPQHF TGTGCCAGCAGCCTACCGGGACAGCCCCAGCATTTT
16 TRBD2 . TRBJ2-7 TRBV7-7 CASNVVGREGAYEQYF TGTGCTAGCAACGTGGTAGGAAGGGAGGGTGCCTACGAGCAGTACTTC
14 TRBD1 . TRBJ1-2 TRBV19 CASTGQGANYGYTF TGTGCCAGTACTGGACAGGGGGCTAACTATGGCTACACCTTC
11 TRBD1 . TRBJ1-1 TRBV15 CATTQTGKAFF TGTGCCACCACCCAGACAGGGAAAGCTTTCTTT
13 TRBD1 few TRBJ1-2 TRBV5-4 CASSSRTGDGYTF TGTGCCAGCAGCTCCCGGACAGGGGACGGCTACACCTTC
14 . . TRBJ2-7 TRBV28 CASSLEMSSYEQYF TGTGCCAGCAGTTTAGAGATGAGCTCCTACGAGCAGTACTTC
15 . few TRBJ1-1 TRBV4-1 CASSQDLLRQAEAFF TGCGCCAGCAGCCAAGATCTCCTAAGGCAGGCTGAAGCTTTCTTT
14 . . TRBJ1-4 TRBV2 CASSEGGGGEKLFF TGTGCCAGCAGTGAGGGGGGGGGTGGTGAAAAACTGTTTTTT
12 . . TRBJ2-5 TRBV5-1 CASSLAGETQYF TGCGCCAGCAGCTTGGCCGGAGAGACCCAGTACTTC
14 . . TRBJ2-7 TRBV28 CASSRKGYVSGQYF TGTGCCAGCAGCCGAAAAGGTTATGTCAGCGGGCAGTACTTC